This T cell receptor (beta chain) was recovered during a study of control samples from healthy donors and cancer patients. Looked up from germline, CDR1 is SGHRS and CDR2 is YFSETQ. The CDR3 runs to 16 residues. TCRdb's table, derived via immunoSEQ multiplex PCR, lists solely in-frame clones and lacks some. The sample contains almost 95,000 clones, about nine tenths of which appear only once. The source of this sequence is a woman aged 18-30 years in good health. The sample taken for sequencing was blood. This rearrangement joins TRBV5-1 to TRBJ1-5; a weak D match, TRBD1 (6 bases). The CDR3 reads CPRTGRGGVNNQPQHF. The CDR3 region has the DNA TGCCCCCGCACGGGGAGGGGGGGCGTGAACAATCAGCCCCAGCATTTT. The full variable domain, completed using reference TRBV5-1 and TRBJ1-5, is KAGVTQTPRYLIKTRGQQVTLSCSPISGHRSVSWYQQTPGQGLQFLFEYFSETQRNKGNFPGRFSGRQFSNSRSEMNVSTLELGDSALYLCPRTGRGGVNNQPQHFGDGTRLSIL.